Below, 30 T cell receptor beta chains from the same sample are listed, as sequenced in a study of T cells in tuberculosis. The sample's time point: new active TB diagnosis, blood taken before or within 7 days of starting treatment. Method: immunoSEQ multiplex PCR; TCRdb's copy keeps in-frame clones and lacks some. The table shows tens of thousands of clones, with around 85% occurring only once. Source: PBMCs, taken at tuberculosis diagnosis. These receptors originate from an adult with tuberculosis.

CDR3 nucleotide sequence: TGTGCCTGGAGTGTAGGGGACAGCCTCCCCTGGGAAGCTTTCTTT. It specifies CAWSVGDSLPWEAFF. V is TRBV30 and J is TRBJ1-1, with 7 bases aligning to TRBD1. With V trimmed by 0 bases and J by 8 bases, 12 bases remained unmatched. Germline CDR1 reads GTSNPN; CDR2 reads SVGIG (reference sequence). This CDR3 contains 15 residues.

CDR3 sequence (DNA): TGTGCCACCAGCAGTCAACAGGGTAACTATGGCTACACCTTC. Protein: CATSSQQGNYGYTF. The rearrangement joins TRBV15 to TRBJ1-2; D might be TRBD1 (6 bases). V dropped 3 bases and J dropped 1 base, with 9 bases sitting between them. This CDR3 has 14 residues. CDR1 is LNHNV, CDR2 YYDKDF, per germline (reference sequence).

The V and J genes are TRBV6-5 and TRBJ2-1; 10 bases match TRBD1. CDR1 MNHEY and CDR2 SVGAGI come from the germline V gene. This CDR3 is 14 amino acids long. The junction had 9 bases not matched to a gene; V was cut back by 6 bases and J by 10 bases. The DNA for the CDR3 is TGTGCCAGCAGACCGGGACAGGGGTCGTCGGAGCAGTTCTTC. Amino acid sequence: CASRPGQGSSEQFF.

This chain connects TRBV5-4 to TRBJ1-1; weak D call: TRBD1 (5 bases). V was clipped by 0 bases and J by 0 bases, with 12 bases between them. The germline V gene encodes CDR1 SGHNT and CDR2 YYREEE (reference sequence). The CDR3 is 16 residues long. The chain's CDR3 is CASSLVPQGLNTEAFF. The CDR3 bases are TGTGCCAGCAGCTTGGTCCCCCAGGGTCTGAACACTGAAGCTTTCTTT.

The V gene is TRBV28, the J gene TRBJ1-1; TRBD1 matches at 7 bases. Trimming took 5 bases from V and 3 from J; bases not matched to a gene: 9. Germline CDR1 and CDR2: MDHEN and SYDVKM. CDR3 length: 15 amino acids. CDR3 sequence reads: CASSETTGADTEAFF. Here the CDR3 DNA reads TGTGCCAGCAGTGAAACCACAGGGGCGGACACTGAAGCTTTCTTT.

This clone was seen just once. The CDR3 loop reads CASSQLAGKYEQFF. In DNA, the CDR3 is TGTGCCAGCAGCCAACTAGCGGGGAAGTATGAGCAGTTCTTC. The chain combines TRBV4-2 with TRBJ2-1; TRBD2 matches 9 bases. Germline values: CDR1 LGHNA, CDR2 YNFKEQ. V lost 2 bases, J lost 8 bases, and 4 bases stayed unmatched. The CDR3 has 14 residues.

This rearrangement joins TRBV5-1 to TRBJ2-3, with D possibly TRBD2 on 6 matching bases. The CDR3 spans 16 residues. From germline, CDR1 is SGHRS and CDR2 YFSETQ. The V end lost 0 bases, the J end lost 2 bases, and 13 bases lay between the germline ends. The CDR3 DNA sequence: TGCGCCAGCAGCTTGGCGGCTAGCGCTAACACAGATACGCAGTATTTT. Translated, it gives CASSLAASANTDTQYF.

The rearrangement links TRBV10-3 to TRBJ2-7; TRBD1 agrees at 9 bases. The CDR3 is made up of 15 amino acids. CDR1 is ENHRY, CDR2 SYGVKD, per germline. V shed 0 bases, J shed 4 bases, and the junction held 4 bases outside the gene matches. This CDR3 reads CAISESGQGGYEQYF. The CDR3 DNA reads TGTGCCATCAGTGAGTCGGGACAGGGAGGGTACGAGCAGTACTTC.

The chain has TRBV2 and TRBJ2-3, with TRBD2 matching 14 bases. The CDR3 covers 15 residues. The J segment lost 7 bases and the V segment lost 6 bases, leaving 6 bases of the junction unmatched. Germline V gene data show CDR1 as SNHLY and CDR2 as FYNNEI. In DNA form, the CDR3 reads TGTGCCAGCAGGGAGACTAGCGGGGGGGGAAATACGCAGTATTTT. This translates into CASRETSGGGNTQYF.

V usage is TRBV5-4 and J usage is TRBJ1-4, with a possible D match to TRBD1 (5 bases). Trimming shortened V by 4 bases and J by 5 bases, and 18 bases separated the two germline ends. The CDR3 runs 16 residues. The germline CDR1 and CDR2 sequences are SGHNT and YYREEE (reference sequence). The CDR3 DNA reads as TGTGCCAGCAGCCCGGAGGGGCGGGCAGCCAATGAAAAACTGTTTTTT. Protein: CASSPEGRAANEKLFF.

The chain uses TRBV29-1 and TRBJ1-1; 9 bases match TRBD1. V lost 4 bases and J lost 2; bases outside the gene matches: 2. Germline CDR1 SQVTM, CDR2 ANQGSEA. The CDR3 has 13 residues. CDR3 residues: CSVGTGGNTEAFF. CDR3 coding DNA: TGCAGCGTTGGAACAGGGGGCAACACTGAAGCTTTCTTT.

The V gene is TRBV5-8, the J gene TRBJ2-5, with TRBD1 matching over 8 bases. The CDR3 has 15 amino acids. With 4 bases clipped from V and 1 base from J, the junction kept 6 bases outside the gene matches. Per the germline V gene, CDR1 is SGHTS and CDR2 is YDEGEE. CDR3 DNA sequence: TGTGCCAGCAGCGATCGCACAGGGGGCCAAGAGACCCAGTACTTC. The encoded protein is CASSDRTGGQETQYF.

The CDR3 DNA reads TGTGCCAGCAGCGACAGGGAGCGAGGCTATGGCTACACCTTC. Its translation is CASSDRERGYGYTF. V gene TRBV7-8 combines with J gene TRBJ1-2, with 7 nucleotides matching TRBD1. CDR3 size: 14 residues. Trimming took 5 bases from V and 4 from J; bases not matched to a gene: 7. Germline loops: CDR1 SGHVS, CDR2 FQNEAQ.

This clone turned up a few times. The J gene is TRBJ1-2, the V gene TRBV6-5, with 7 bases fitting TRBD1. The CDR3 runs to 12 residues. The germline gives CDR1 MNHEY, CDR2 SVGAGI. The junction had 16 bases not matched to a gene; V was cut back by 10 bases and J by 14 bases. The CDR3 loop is CATQTDRRGLTF. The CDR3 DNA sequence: TGTGCCACCCAGACGGACAGGCGCGGCTTAACCTTC.

The CDR3 DNA reads TGTGCCAGCGGACAGGCGAATAGCAATCAGCCCCAGCATTTT. Its translation is CASGQANSNQPQHF. The chain links TRBV2 to TRBJ1-5; 7 bases agree with TRBD1. The V gene's germline CDR1 is SNHLY and CDR2 FYNNEI. V lost 8 bases, J lost 0 bases, and 4 bases stayed unmatched. This CDR3 region has 14 residues. Supplemented by reference TRBV2 and TRBJ1-5, the full variable domain reads EPEVTQTPSHQVTQMGQEVILRCVPISNHLYFYWYRQILGQKVEFLVSFYNNEISEKSEIFDDQFSVERPDGSNFTLKIRSTKLEDSAMYFCASGQANSNQPQHFGDGTRLSIL.

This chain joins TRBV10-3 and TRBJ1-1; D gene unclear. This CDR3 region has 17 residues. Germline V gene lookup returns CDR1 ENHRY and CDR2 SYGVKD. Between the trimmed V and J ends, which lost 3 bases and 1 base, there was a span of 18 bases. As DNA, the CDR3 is TGTGCCATCAGTGATACCCCCAGGCCAGCCTCGAACACTGAAGCTTTCTTT. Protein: CAISDTPRPASNTEAFF.

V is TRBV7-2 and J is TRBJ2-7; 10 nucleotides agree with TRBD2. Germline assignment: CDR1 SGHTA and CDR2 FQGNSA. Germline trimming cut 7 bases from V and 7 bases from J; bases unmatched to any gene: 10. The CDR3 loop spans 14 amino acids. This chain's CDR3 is CASKETSGLGEQYF. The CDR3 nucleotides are TGTGCCAGCAAAGAGACTAGCGGGTTGGGTGAGCAGTACTTC.

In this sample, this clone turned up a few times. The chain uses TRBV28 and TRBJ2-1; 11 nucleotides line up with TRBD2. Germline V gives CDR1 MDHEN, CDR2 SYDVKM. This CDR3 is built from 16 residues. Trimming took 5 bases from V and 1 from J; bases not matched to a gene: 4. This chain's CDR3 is CASSGVAGGSYNEQFF. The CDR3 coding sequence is TGTGCCAGCAGTGGAGTAGCGGGAGGGTCCTACAATGAGCAGTTCTTC.

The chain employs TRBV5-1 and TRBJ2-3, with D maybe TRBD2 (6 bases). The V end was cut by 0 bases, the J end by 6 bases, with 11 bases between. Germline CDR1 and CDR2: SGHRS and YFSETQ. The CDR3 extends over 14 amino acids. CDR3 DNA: TGCGCCAGCAGCTTGGGGACTACCGGGGATACGCAGTATTTT. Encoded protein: CASSLGTTGDTQYF.

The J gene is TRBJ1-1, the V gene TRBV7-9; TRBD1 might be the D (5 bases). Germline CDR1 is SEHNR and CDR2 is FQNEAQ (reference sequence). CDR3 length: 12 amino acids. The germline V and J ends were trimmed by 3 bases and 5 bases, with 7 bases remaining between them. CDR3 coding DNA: TGTGCCAGCAGCTTTAAGGGGACTGAAGCTTTCTTT. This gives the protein CASSFKGTEAFF.

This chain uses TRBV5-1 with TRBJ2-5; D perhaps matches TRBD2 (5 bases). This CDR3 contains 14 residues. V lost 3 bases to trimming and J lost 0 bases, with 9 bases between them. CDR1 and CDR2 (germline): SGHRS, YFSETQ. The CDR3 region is CASSWPADQETQYF. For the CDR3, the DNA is TGCGCCAGCAGCTGGCCAGCGGACCAAGAGACCCAGTACTTC.

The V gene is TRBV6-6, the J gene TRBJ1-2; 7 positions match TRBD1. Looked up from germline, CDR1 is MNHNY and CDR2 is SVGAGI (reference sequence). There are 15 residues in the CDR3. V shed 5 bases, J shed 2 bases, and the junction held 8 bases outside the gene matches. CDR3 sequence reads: CASSDTGQLNYGYTF. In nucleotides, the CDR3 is TGTGCCAGCAGTGACACGGGACAGCTAAACTATGGCTACACCTTC.

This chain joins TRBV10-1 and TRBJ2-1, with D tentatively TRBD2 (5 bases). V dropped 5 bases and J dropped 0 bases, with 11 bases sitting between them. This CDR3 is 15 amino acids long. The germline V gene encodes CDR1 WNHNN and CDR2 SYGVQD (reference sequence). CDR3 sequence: CASSSGQSSYNEQFF. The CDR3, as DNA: TGCGCCAGCAGTAGCGGCCAGAGCTCCTACAATGAGCAGTTCTTC.

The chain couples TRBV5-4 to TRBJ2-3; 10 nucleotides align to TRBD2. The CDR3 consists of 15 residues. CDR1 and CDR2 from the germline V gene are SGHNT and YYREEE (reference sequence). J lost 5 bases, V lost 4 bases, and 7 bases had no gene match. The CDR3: CASSRPSGSRDTQYF. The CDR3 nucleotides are TGTGCCAGCAGCCGTCCTAGCGGGAGTAGAGATACGCAGTATTTT.

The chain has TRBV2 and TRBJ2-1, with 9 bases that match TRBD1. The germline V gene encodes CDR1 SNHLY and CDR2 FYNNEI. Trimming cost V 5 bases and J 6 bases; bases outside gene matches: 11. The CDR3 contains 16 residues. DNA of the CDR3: TGTGCCAGCAGTCTTACTACAGGGGGCGCTTTCAATGAGCAGTTCTTC. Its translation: CASSLTTGGAFNEQFF.

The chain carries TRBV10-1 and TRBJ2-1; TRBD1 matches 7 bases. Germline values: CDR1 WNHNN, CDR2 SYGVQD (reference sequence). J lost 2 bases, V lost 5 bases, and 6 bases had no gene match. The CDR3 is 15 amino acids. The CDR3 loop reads CASSNNRGTYNEQFF. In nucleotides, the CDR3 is TGCGCCAGCAGTAATAACAGGGGCACCTACAATGAGCAGTTCTTC.

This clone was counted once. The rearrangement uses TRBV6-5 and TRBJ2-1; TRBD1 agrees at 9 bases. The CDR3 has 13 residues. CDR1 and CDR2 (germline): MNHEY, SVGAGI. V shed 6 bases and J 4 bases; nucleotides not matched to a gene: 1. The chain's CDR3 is CASRGQGYNEQFF. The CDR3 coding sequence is TGTGCCAGCAGGGGACAGGGTTACAATGAGCAGTTCTTC.

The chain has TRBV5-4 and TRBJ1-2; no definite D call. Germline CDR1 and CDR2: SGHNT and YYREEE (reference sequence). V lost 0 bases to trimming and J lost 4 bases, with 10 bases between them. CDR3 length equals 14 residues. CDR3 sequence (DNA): TGTGCCAGCAGCTTGGTACGGGGTGGCTATGGCTACACCTTC. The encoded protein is CASSLVRGGYGYTF.

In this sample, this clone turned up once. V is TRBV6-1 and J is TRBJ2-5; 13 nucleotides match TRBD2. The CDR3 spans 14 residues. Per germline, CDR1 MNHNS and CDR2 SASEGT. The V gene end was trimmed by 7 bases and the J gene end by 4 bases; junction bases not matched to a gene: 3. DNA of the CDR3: TGTGCCAGCAAGGGACTAGCGGGAACAGAGACCCAGTACTTC. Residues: CASKGLAGTETQYF.

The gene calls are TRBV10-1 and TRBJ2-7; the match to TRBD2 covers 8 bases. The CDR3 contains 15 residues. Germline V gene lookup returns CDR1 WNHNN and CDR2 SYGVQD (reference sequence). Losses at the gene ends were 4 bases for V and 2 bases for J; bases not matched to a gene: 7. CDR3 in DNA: TGCGCCAGCAGTGGGTCGGGACTAGGACCCTACGAGCAGTACTTC. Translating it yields CASSGSGLGPYEQYF.